Listed below are T cell receptor beta chains from one sample, sequenced in a study of CXCR3-negative and CXCR3-positive naive CD8 T cells. TCRdb reprocessed the 5' RACE reads, with one entry per CDR3 protein and no DNA. The sample has 130,000 or so distinct CDR3 sequences. The source material was naive CXCR3- CD8+ T cells from blood. The receptors stem from a human donor in good health. Some clones in this sample may be carry-over from other donors' samples. Both conserved end residues are part of each CDR3.

>TRBV29-1|TRBJ2-2
CSVTRADTGELFF
>TRBV7-6|TRBJ2-7
CASSADETYEQYF
>TRBV27|TRBJ1-1
CASSLSPNTEAFF
>TRBV9|TRBJ2-5
CASSASTWETQYF
>TRBV5-6|TRBJ1-2
CASSFGTGDYGYTF
>TRBV29-1|TRBJ2-3
CSVEREGPDTQYF
>TRBV11-2|TRBJ2-7
CASSWTRGQGDYEQYF
>TRBV12-3/TRBV12-4|TRBJ2-3
CASSSSGTSGIYTDTQYF
>TRBV6-5|TRBJ2-1
CASSTSGNYNEQFF
>TRBV7-9|TRBJ1-2
CASSLGNPDYGYTF
>TRBV7-7|TRBJ2-7
CASGLGGGPYEQYF
>TRBV6-4|TRBJ2-1
CASSPSGGSTDEQFF
>TRBV12-5|TRBJ2-2
CASGYLSGELFF
>TRBV12-3/TRBV12-4|TRBJ2-1
CASSGLAGYGEQFF
>TRBV9|TRBJ2-3
CASSGGGGARDTQYF
>TRBV7-2|TRBJ1-2
CASSTTTYPTGDGYTF
>TRBV7-2|TRBJ1-2
CASNGYERTNKGEFYGYTF
>TRBV12-5|TRBJ2-1
CASGLSEVRNEQFF
>TRBV11-2|TRBJ2-7
CASSFERGDYEQYF
>TRBV29-1|TRBJ1-2
CSVDNFDRDRGLDYGYTF
>TRBV19|TRBJ2-1
CASSIAGTRDEQFF
>TRBV18|TRBJ2-7
CASSPRWTGSSSEQYF
>TRBV5-5|TRBJ2-7
CASSWLQGADEQYF
>TRBV4-3|TRBJ2-3
CASSQDGIAPQAQYF
>TRBV20-1|TRBJ1-5
CSARPTGTYSNQPQHF
>TRBV5-4|TRBJ1-3
CASSLDRNTIYF
>TRBV11-2|TRBJ2-7
CASSHSGTGYEQYF
>TRBV12-3/TRBV12-4|TRBJ2-2
CASSGTGLIVGANTGELFF
>TRBV28|TRBJ2-1
CASSLYGVSGTQNNEQFF
>TRBV29-1|TRBJ2-7
CSVESTSGSYEQYF
>TRBV10-3|TRBJ2-3
CAISDSGSTDTQYF
>TRBV9|TRBJ2-2
CASSVLRAPSTGELFF
>TRBV12-3/TRBV12-4|TRBJ1-5
CASSLASRQGRQPQHF
>TRBV7-9|TRBJ2-7
CASSTGTGDYEQYF
>TRBV27|TRBJ2-7
CASSPGFPYEQYF
>TRBV10-3|TRBJ2-7
CAIREGDRGTYEQYF
>TRBV29-1|TRBJ1-2
CSVEGSVGGWGYTF